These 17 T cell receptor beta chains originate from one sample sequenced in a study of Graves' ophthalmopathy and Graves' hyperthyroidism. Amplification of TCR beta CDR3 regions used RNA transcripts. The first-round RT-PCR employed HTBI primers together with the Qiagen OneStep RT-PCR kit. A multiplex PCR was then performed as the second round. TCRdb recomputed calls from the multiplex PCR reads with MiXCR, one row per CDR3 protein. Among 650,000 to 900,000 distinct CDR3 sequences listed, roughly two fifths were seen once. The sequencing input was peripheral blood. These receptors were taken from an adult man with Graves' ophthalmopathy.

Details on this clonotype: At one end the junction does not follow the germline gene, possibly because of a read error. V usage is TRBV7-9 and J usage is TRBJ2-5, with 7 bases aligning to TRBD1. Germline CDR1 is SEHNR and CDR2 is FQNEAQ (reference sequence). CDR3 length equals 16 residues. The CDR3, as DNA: TGTGCCGGCAGCTATCCGTGGACAGGTCGAAATGAGACCCAGTACTTC. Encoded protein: CAGSYPWTGRNETQYF.

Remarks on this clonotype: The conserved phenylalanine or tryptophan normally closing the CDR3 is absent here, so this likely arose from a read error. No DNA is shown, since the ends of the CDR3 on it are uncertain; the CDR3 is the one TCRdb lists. CDR3 in amino acids: CASGQGLI. This sequence joins TRBV10-3 and TRBJ1-1; TRBD1, as called in the table, went unchecked against the DNA. Germline CDR1 ENHRY, CDR2 SYGVKD. The CDR3 is 8 amino acids in total, end residues counted.

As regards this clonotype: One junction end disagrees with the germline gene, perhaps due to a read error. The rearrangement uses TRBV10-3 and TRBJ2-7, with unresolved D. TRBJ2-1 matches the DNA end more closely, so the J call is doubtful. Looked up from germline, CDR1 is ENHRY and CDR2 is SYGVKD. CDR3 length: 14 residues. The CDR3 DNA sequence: TGTGCCAGCAGTGAAGTGGGCATTGGGAATGGGCAGTTCTTC. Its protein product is CASSEVGIGNGQFF.

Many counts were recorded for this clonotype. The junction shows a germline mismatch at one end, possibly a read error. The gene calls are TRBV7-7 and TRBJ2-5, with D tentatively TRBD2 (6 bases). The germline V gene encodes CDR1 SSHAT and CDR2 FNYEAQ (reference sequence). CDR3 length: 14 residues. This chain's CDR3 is CASSLASRGETQYF. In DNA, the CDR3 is TGTGCTAGCAGCTTAGCTTCCCGGGGGGAGACCCAGTACTTC.

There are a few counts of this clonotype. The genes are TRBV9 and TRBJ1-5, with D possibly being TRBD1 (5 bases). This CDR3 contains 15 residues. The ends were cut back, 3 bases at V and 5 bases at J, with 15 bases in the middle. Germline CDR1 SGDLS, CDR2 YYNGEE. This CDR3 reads CASSGEDTYYQPQHF. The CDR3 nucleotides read TGTGCCAGCAGCGGAGAGGACACCTACTATCAGCCCCAGCATTTT.

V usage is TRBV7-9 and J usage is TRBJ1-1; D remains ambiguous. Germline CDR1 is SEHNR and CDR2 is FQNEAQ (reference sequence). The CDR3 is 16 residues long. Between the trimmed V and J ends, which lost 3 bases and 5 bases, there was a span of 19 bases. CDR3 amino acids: CASSFAEGLGRTEAFF. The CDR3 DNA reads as TGTGCCAGCAGCTTCGCCGAGGGTTTGGGTAGGACTGAAGCTTTCTTT.

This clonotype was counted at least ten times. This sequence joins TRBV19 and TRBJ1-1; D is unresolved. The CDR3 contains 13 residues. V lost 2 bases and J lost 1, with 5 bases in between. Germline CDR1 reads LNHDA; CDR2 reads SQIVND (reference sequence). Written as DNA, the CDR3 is TGTGCCAGTAGTATATGGGAGAACACTGAAGCTTTCTTT. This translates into CASSIWENTEAFF.

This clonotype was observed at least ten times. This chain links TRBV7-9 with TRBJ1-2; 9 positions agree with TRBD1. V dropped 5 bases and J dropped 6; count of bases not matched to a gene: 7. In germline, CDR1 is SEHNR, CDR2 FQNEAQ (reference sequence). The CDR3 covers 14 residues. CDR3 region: CASSTGTGSDGYTF. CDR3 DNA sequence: TGTGCCAGCAGCACCGGGACAGGGAGCGATGGCTACACCTTC.

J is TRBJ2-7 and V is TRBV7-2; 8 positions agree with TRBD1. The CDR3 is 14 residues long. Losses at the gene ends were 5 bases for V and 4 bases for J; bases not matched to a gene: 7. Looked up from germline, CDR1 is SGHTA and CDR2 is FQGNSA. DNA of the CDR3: TGTGCCAGCAGCGAAACAGGGGGTTGGTACGAGCAGTACTTC. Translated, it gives CASSETGGWYEQYF.

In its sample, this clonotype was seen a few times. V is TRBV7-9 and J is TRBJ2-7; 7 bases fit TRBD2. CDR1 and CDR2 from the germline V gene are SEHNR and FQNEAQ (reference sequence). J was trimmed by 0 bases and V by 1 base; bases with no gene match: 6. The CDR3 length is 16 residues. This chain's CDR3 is CASSLEVAGRSYEQYF. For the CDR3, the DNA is TGTGCCAGCAGCTTAGAGGTAGCGGGTCGCTCCTACGAGCAGTACTTC.

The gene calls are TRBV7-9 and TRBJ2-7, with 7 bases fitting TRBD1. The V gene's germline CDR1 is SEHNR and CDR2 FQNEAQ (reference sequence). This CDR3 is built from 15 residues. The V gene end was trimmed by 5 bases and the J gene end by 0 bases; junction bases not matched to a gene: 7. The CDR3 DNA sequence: TGTGCCAGCAGCGTTGAGGACAGGTACTCCTACGAGCAGTACTTC. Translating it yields CASSVEDRYSYEQYF. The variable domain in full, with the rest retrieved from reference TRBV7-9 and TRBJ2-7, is DTGVSQNPRHKITKRGQNVTFRCDPISEHNRLYWYRQTLGQGPEFLTYFQNEAQLEKSRLLSDRFSAERPKGSFSTLEIQRTEQGDSAMYLCASSVEDRYSYEQYFGPGTRLTVT.

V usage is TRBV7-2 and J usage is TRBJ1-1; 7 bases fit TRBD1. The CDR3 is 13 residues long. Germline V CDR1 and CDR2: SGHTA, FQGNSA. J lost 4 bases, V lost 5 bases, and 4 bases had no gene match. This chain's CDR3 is CASSRGGITEAFF. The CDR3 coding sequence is TGTGCCAGCAGCCGAGGGGGCATCACTGAAGCTTTCTTT.

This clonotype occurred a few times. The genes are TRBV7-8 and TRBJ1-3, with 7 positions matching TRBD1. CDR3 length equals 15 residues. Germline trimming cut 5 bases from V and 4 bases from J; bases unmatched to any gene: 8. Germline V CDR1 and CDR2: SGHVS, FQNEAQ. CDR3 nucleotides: TGTGCCAGCAGCGTACAGGGGTTGGGAGGAAACACCATATATTTT. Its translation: CASSVQGLGGNTIYF. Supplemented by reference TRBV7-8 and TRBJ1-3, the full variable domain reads GAGVSQSPRYKVAKRGQDVALRCDPISGHVSLFWYQQALGQGPEFLTYFQNEAQLDKSGLPSDRFFAERPEGSVSTLKIQRTQQEDSAVYLCASSVQGLGGNTIYFGEGSWLTVV.

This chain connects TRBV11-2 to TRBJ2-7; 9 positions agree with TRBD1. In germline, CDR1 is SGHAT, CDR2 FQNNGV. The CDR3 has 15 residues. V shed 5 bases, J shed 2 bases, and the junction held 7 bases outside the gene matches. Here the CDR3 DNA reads TGTGCCAGCAGCAAAGCCGGGACAGGGACCTACGAGCAGTACTTC. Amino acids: CASSKAGTGTYEQYF. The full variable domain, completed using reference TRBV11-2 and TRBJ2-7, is EAGVAQSPRYKIIEKRQSVAFWCNPISGHATLYWYQQILGQGPKLLIQFQNNGVVDDSQLPKDRFSAERLKGVDSTLKIQPAKLEDSAVYLCASSKAGTGTYEQYFGPGTRLTVT.

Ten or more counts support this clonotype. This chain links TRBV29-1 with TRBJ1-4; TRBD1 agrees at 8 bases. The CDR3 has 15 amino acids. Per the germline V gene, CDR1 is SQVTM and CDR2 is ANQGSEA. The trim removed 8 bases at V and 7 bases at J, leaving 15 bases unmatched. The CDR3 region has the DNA TGCAGCCTAGCCTCGACAGGGGTGGCTCGTGAAAAACTGTTTTTT. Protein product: CSLASTGVAREKLFF.

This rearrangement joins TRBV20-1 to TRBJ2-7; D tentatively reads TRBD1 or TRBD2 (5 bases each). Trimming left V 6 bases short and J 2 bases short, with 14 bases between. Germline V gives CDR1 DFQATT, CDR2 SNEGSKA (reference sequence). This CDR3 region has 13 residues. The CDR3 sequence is CSAEGTGTYEQYF. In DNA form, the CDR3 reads TGCAGTGCCGAGGGGACGGGAACCTACGAGCAGTACTTC.

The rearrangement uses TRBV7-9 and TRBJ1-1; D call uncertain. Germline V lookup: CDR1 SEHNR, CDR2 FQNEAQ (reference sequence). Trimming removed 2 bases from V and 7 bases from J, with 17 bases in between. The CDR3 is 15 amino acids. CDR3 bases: TGTGCCAGCAGCTTAATAGCCGGGTTGGAAAATGAAGCTTTCTTT. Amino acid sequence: CASSLIAGLENEAFF.